The 15 T cell receptor beta chains reported below all come from one sample, sequenced in a study of vaccination effects on CD4 cells after COVID-19. ViraFEST assay sequencing came after antigen-specific CD4+ T cells were expanded with viral peptide pools. The authors isolated CD4+ T cells after 10 days of culture. Participants each got two BNT162b2 or mRNA-1273 vaccine doses. Antigens of these TCRs are unknown. Data came from immunoSEQ multiplex PCR; TCRdb stores just in-frame clones and leaves some out. Among under 40,000 clones, approximately 80% were seen once, and the ten largest hold approximately 2%. The sequenced sample was CD4+ T cells from PBMCs cultured with HCoV-NL63 spike peptides, obtained after COVID-19 vaccination. The receptors originated from a human donor who received a COVID-19 vaccine. Some clones in this sample may be carry-over from other donors' samples.

This clone occurred once. J is TRBJ2-5 and V is TRBV12-5, with 10 bases lining up with TRBD1. CDR1 LGHNT and CDR2 FRNRAP come from the germline V gene. With V trimmed by 5 bases and J by 6 bases, 6 bases remained unmatched. The CDR3 extends over 14 amino acids. This CDR3 reads CASGVGQGGKTQYF. CDR3 DNA sequence: TGTGCTAGTGGTGTAGGACAGGGGGGAAAGACCCAGTACTTC.

The CDR3 bases are TGTGCCAGTAGTATAGTTGCGGGACAGGGGAACTATGGCTACACCTTC. Residues: CASSIVAGQGNYGYTF. The rearrangement links TRBV19 to TRBJ1-2, with TRBD1 identical over 10 bases. The CDR3 totals 16 residues. Germline CDR1 LNHDA, CDR2 SQIVND (reference sequence). The trim removed 1 base at V and 2 bases at J, leaving 4 bases unmatched. Looking up the rest from reference TRBV19 and TRBJ1-2 gives the full variable domain: DGGITQSPKYLFRKEGQNVTLSCEQNLNHDAMYWYRQDPGQGLRLIYYSQIVNDFQKGDIAEGYSVSREKKESFPLTVTSAQKNPTAFYLCASSIVAGQGNYGYTFGSGTRLTVV.

The J gene is TRBJ2-2, the V gene TRBV7-2; 10 bases are a match to TRBD2. The CDR3 has 15 residues. Germline trimming cut 4 bases from V and 2 bases from J; bases unmatched to any gene: 1. Germline CDR1 is SGHTA and CDR2 is FQGNSA. Written as DNA, the CDR3 is TGTGCCAGCAGCTCTAGCGGGGGAAACACCGGGGAGCTGTTTTTT. Encoded protein: CASSSSGGNTGELFF.

The genes are TRBV9 and TRBJ1-5; tentatively, D is TRBD1 (5 bases). The CDR3 is 13 residues long. The V end lost 0 bases, the J end lost 9 bases, and 10 bases lay between the germline ends. Germline V gene sequence: CDR1 SGDLS, CDR2 YYNGEE. CDR3 in amino acids: CASSVEAGTPQHF. CDR3 nucleotides: TGTGCCAGCAGCGTAGAGGCGGGGACGCCCCAGCATTTT.

The chain uses TRBV5-1 and TRBJ2-5; possibly TRBD2 for D (6 bases). The CDR3 sequence is 16 residues long. CDR1 SGHRS and CDR2 YFSETQ come from the germline V gene. V was pared by 4 bases and J by 1 base, with 17 bases between. This CDR3 is CASSTGGTGGQETQYF. The CDR3 coding sequence is TGCGCCAGCAGCACCGGGGGAACCGGGGGCCAAGAGACCCAGTACTTC. The complete variable domain, with remaining parts taken from reference TRBV5-1 and TRBJ2-5, reads KAGVTQTPRYLIKTRGQQVTLSCSPISGHRSVSWYQQTPGQGLQFLFEYFSETQRNKGNFPGRFSGRQFSNSRSEMNVSTLELGDSALYLCASSTGGTGGQETQYFGPGTRLLVL.

The J gene is TRBJ1-1, the V gene TRBV2, with a tentative D call TRBD1 (5 bases). Germline lookup yields CDR1 SNHLY and CDR2 FYNNEI. This CDR3 has 13 residues. The V end was cut by 6 bases, the J end by 3 bases, with 11 bases between. The CDR3 here is CASSYVGDTEAFF. The DNA for the CDR3 is TGTGCCAGCAGCTACGTAGGGGACACTGAAGCTTTCTTT.

The chain combines TRBV13 with TRBJ1-2; tentatively, D is TRBD1 (6 bases). Germline values: CDR1 PRHDT, CDR2 FYEKMQ (reference sequence). V dropped 5 bases and J dropped 3 bases, with 16 bases sitting between them. CDR3 length: 15 residues. The CDR3 loop is CASSNGQTNYYGYTF. As DNA, the CDR3 is TGTGCCAGCAGCAACGGACAGACCAACTACTATGGCTACACCTTC.

The gene calls are TRBV6-1 and TRBJ1-5; 7 nucleotides match TRBD1. J gave up 5 bases and V 3 bases, and 10 bases lay outside the gene matches. This CDR3 is 16 amino acids long. Germline V lookup: CDR1 MNHNS, CDR2 SASEGT. For the CDR3, the DNA is TGTGCCAGCAGTGATTGGGGCAGGGGGAATCATCAGCCCCAGCATTTT. Encoded protein: CASSDWGRGNHQPQHF.

V and J are TRBV24-1 and TRBJ2-1, with D unresolved. V gave up 3 bases and J gave up 3 bases, with 14 bases separating them. Germline V gives CDR1 KGHDR, CDR2 SFDVKD. This CDR3 comprises 16 residues. The CDR3 protein is CATSDPGPARYNEQFF. The CDR3 DNA is TGTGCCACCAGTGATCCAGGTCCCGCACGCTACAATGAGCAGTTCTTC.

This clone turned up a few times. This chain links TRBV27 with TRBJ2-7; 9 nucleotides agree with TRBD1. The CDR3 covers 12 residues. The germline V gene has CDR1 MNHEY and CDR2 SMNVEV (reference sequence). The J segment lost 2 bases and the V segment lost 9 bases, leaving 2 bases of the junction unmatched. The CDR3 nucleotides read TGTGCCAGTAGGGACAGGGCCTACGAGCAGTACGTC. As protein: CASRDRAYEQYV.

The chain is built from TRBV25-1 and TRBJ1-1; 7 nucleotides agree with TRBD1. V shed 7 bases and J 11 bases; nucleotides not matched to a gene: 13. CDR1 and CDR2 (germline): MGHDK, SYGVNS. The CDR3 consists of 13 residues. CDR3 coding DNA: TGTGCCAGCACCCTAGGGGGCGGGTTGCGGGCTTTCTTT. Translating it yields CASTLGGGLRAFF.

V is TRBV6-2 or TRBV6-3 and J is TRBJ2-2; D perhaps matches TRBD1 (5 bases). The CDR3 is 17 amino acids. Germline V lookup: CDR1 MNHEY, CDR2 SVGEGT. Trimming shortened V by 3 bases and J by 2 bases, and 16 bases separated the two germline ends. The CDR3 loop is CASSYIQGSINTGELFF. CDR3 DNA sequence: TGTGCCAGCAGTTATATCCAGGGCAGCATTAACACCGGGGAGCTGTTTTTT.

The chain combines TRBV9 with TRBJ2-3; TRBD1 aligns across 7 bases. The CDR3 loop spans 14 amino acids. Germline V CDR1 and CDR2: SGDLS, YYNGEE. The junction had 6 bases not matched to a gene; V was cut back by 4 bases and J by 4 bases. The chain's CDR3 is CASSPHRGADTQYF. DNA for the CDR3: TGTGCCAGCAGCCCGCACAGGGGAGCAGATACGCAGTATTTT.

The J gene is TRBJ2-6, the V gene TRBV28; TRBD1 or TRBD2 may be the D gene (5 bases each). CDR1 and CDR2 from the germline V gene are MDHEN and SYDVKM. This CDR3 has 16 amino acids. Trimming left V 0 bases short and J 4 bases short, with 10 bases between. For the CDR3, the DNA is TGTGCCAGCAGTTTATGGTCCGGGACGGGGGCCAACGTCCTGACTTTC. It yields the protein CASSLWSGTGANVLTF.

The V gene is TRBV4-3, the J gene TRBJ2-3; a weak D match, TRBD2 (6 bases). The CDR3 consists of 14 residues. Germline CDR1 is LGHNA and CDR2 is YSLEER. V lost 3 bases to trimming and J lost 5 bases, with 12 bases between them. The CDR3 here is CASSQRGGGDTQYF. In DNA form, the CDR3 reads TGCGCCAGCAGCCAGCGGGGTGGGGGAGATACGCAGTATTTT.